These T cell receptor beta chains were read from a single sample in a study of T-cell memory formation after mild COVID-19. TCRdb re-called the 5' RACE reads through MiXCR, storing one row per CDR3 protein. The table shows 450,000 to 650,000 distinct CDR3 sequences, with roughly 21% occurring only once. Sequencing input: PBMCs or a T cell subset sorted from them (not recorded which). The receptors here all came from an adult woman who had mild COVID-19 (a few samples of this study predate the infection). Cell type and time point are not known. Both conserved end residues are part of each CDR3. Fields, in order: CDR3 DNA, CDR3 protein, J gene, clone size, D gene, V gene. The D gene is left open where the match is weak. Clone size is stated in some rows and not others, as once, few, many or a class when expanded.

TGTGCCAGCAGCCCCCAACTGACTAGCGAGACCCAGTACTTC,CASSPQLTSETQYF,TRBJ2-5,few,TRBD2,TRBV7-2
TGTGCCAGCAGCAATGACCATCAGCCCCAGCATTTT,CASSNDHQPQHF,TRBJ1-5,few,.,TRBV7-9
TGTGCCAGCAGCTTAGGAGAGGTACAGGCCGGGAGCTCCTACAATGAGCAGTTCTTC,CASSLGEVQAGSSYNEQFF,TRBJ2-1,.,.,TRBV7-2
TGTGCCAGCAGCCAAGCCGGTTCCGGGACAGCGAACACCGGGGAGCTGTTTTTT,CASSQAGSGTANTGELFF,TRBJ2-2,few,TRBD1,TRBV4-2
TGCGCCAGCAGCTTCACAGGGGGCGTTGGGACAGATACGCAGTATTTT,CASSFTGGVGTDTQYF,TRBJ2-3,.,TRBD1,TRBV5-1
TGCGCCAGCAGCCCTCCCGGGGGGAATTACGAGCAGTACTTC,CASSPPGGNYEQYF,TRBJ2-7,.,TRBD2,TRBV5-1
TGTGCCAGCAGTCCCCCGGGGGCCTACAATGAGCAGTTCTTC,CASSPPGAYNEQFF,TRBJ2-1,.,.,TRBV27
TGCGCCAGCAGCCAAGTTTTTCCAGGGGCCAGAAGCTCCTACAATGAGCAGTTCTTC,CASSQVFPGARSSYNEQFF,TRBJ2-1,.,.,TRBV4-3
TGTGCCAGCAGTTCCCGGACAGGGATAACCCAGTACTTC,CASSSRTGITQYF,TRBJ2-5,few,TRBD1,TRBV28
TGTGCCAGCAGTGGGACAGGGGAACGCCAGTATTTT,CASSGTGERQYF,TRBJ2-3,few,TRBD1,TRBV12-3/TRBV12-4
TGTGCCAGCAGCCCCGCGGGGAGGCCCGGGACCCAGTACTTC,CASSPAGRPGTQYF,TRBJ2-5,.,.,TRBV9
TGCGCCAGCAGCTTATTAGCGGGAGAAACCTACGAGCAGTACTTC,CASSLLAGETYEQYF,TRBJ2-7,few,TRBD2,TRBV5-1
TGTGCCAGCAGCATCACGGGGACAGGGGGCTCTCGTGGCTACACCTTC,CASSITGTGGSRGYTF,TRBJ1-2,few,TRBD1,TRBV5-4
TGTGCCAGCAGTTTCAGGGCCCGCCAAGAAGGGGGCACTGAAGCTTTCTTT,CASSFRARQEGGTEAFF,TRBJ1-1,.,.,TRBV12-3/TRBV12-4
TGTGCCACTAGACAGGGTTTGGTCTCTGGGGCCAACGTCCTGACTTTC,CATRQGLVSGANVLTF,TRBJ2-6,few,TRBD1,TRBV6-5
TGTGCCAGCAGTCAGGGAAGTTCTGGCTACACCTTC,CASSQGSSGYTF,TRBJ1-2,few,.,TRBV12-3/TRBV12-4
TGTGCCAGCAGTTTTAGGGGGGGTCCCGTGAACTATGGCTACACCTTC,CASSFRGGPVNYGYTF,TRBJ1-2,.,.,TRBV27
TGTGCCAGCAGTAGACTAGTTCAATTGAATGAGCAGTTCTTC,CASSRLVQLNEQFF,TRBJ2-1,few,.,TRBV12-3/TRBV12-4
TGTGCCAGCAGCTTATCAATGGGGATCACTGAAGCTTTCTTT,CASSLSMGITEAFF,TRBJ1-1,many,.,TRBV12-3/TRBV12-4
TGTGCCTGGAGCGCCGGACTAGCGGGGGGGCCTGGGGAGACCCAGTACTTC,CAWSAGLAGGPGETQYF,TRBJ2-5,few,TRBD2,TRBV30
TGCGCCAGCAGCCCGGGACGGGGCAATCGCAAGACCCAGTACTTC,CASSPGRGNRKTQYF,TRBJ2-5,few,.,TRBV23-1
TGTGCCAGCAGCTTGGACAGGCCGTACCAAGAGACCCAGTACTTC,CASSLDRPYQETQYF,TRBJ2-5,few,TRBD1,TRBV7-9
TGTGCCAGCAGCCTAGGGCCCACGGAGTTCTTC,CASSLGPTEFF,TRBJ2-1,few,.,TRBV5-6
TGTGCCAGCAGGGGGGGCGGCACAGATACGCAGTATTTT,CASRGGGTDTQYF,TRBJ2-3,few,.,TRBV28
TGCGCCAGCAGCCACATGGACGCCCGGGATGAGCAGTTCTTC,CASSHMDARDEQFF,TRBJ2-1,.,.,TRBV4-1
TGTGCCAGCAGCTTGAGTGATATTGGGCAAGAGACCCAGTACTTC,CASSLSDIGQETQYF,TRBJ2-5,many,.,TRBV5-6
TGTGCCAGCAGCTTAGCGAGACAGAGTACTATGAACACTGAAGCTTTCTTT,CASSLARQSTMNTEAFF,TRBJ1-1,.,.,TRBV7-6
TGCGCCAGCAGCAGGGACAGCCGAGTTTTGCCCTACAATGAGCAGTTCTTC,CASSRDSRVLPYNEQFF,TRBJ2-1,.,TRBD1,TRBV5-1
TGCGCCAGCAGCCCCTGGACTAGCGGCCCCGGGGAGCTGTTTTTT,CASSPWTSGPGELFF,TRBJ2-2,few,TRBD2,TRBV4-1
TGTGCCAGCAGCCTAGGGGGGGCGGGAGGCCTCGGTGAGCAGTTCTTC,CASSLGGAGGLGEQFF,TRBJ2-1,.,TRBD2,TRBV7-3
TGTGCCAGCAGCCTCTTCTATGGCTACACCTTC,CASSLFYGYTF,TRBJ1-2,.,.,TRBV6-1
TGTGCCAGCAGCGTCCACAGGGCAGCTAATGAAAAACTGTTTTTT,CASSVHRAANEKLFF,TRBJ1-4,.,.,TRBV7-8
TGCAGTGCTCCGACTTTTTCCGGGAAATCCTACGAGCAGTACTTC,CSAPTFSGKSYEQYF,TRBJ2-7,few,.,TRBV20-1
TGTGCCAGCAGCTTAGTTCTAGGTCTAGCGGTAGCCCACGAGCAGTACTTC,CASSLVLGLAVAHEQYF,TRBJ2-7,.,TRBD2,TRBV7-9
TGCAGTGCTGAAATGGGTCCTAATCAGCCCCAGCATTTT,CSAEMGPNQPQHF,TRBJ1-5,few,.,TRBV20-1
TGCAGTGCTAGGAATACGGGTGTCTTGGAGGAGCAGTACTTC,CSARNTGVLEEQYF,TRBJ2-7,.,.,TRBV20-1
TGTGCCAGCAGCTACCCCGGACTGGAAGATACGCAGTATTTT,CASSYPGLEDTQYF,TRBJ2-3,.,.,TRBV7-2
TGTGCCAGCAGCAAAGACAGCAATGAGCAGTTCTTC,CASSKDSNEQFF,TRBJ2-1,.,.,TRBV9
TGTGCCAGCAGTCCCTCCTCCAGGGGGCTAACGAACACCGGGGAGCTGTTTTTT,CASSPSSRGLTNTGELFF,TRBJ2-2,.,TRBD1,TRBV27
TGTGCCAGCAGCTGGGGACAGGGCTACGAGCAGTACTTC,CASSWGQGYEQYF,TRBJ2-7,many,TRBD1,TRBV7-3
TGTGCCACCAGCAGAGATGAAAGGGTCCACGAGAAGTACTTC,CATSRDERVHEKYF,TRBJ2-7,.,.,TRBV15
TGTGCCAGCAGTGAAGGGACAACAGGACGCGAGAACACCTTC,CASSEGTTGRENTF,TRBJ1-2,.,.,TRBV2
TGCAGTGCTACCCGGGGGCTAGCGGGAGGAAGGTACAATGAGCAGTTCTTC,CSATRGLAGGRYNEQFF,TRBJ2-1,few,TRBD2,TRBV20-1
TGTGCCAGCTCAGTGGACAGAGCCTCCGGAGGAAACACCATATATTTT,CASSVDRASGGNTIYF,TRBJ1-3,.,.,TRBV18
TGTGCCAGCAGCTCCCGTGGGGGTACTACCGGCTACACCTTC,CASSSRGGTTGYTF,TRBJ1-2,.,.,TRBV7-9
TGCGCCAGCAGCTTGGTGGTAGCGGGGGGGTCCGGCACAGATACGCAGTATTTT,CASSLVVAGGSGTDTQYF,TRBJ2-3,.,TRBD2,TRBV5-1
TGTGCCAGCGCAGAAGCAGGTTGGGGATTGGAAAAACTGTTTTTT,CASAEAGWGLEKLFF,TRBJ1-4,.,.,TRBV2
TGTGCCAGCTTGGGACAGGGGTTTAGCAATCAGCCCCAGCATTTT,CASLGQGFSNQPQHF,TRBJ1-5,.,TRBD1,TRBV6-1
TGTGCCAGCACCGCCCCACGTCAGGGGGCGCCCGGGGAGCTGTTTTTT,CASTAPRQGAPGELFF,TRBJ2-2,.,TRBD1,TRBV6-1
TGTGCCAGCAGCTTTGGATGGCGGGAACATAATTCACCCCTCCACTTT,CASSFGWREHNSPLHF,TRBJ1-6,.,.,TRBV7-3
TGTGCCAGCAGCCGGGACCCCACTAATGAAAAACTGTTTTTT,CASSRDPTNEKLFF,TRBJ1-4,.,.,TRBV5-5
TGCGCCAGCAGCGGGGGGGCAGGGATGAACACTGAAGCTTTCTTT,CASSGGAGMNTEAFF,TRBJ1-1,.,.,TRBV5-1
TGTGCCACCAGTGATCCGACAGGGGGGGAGACCCAGTACTTC,CATSDPTGGETQYF,TRBJ2-5,.,TRBD1,TRBV24-1
TGTGCCAGCAGCGTAGTTCCCCCCGGGCGCGGAACCACTGAAGCTTTCTTT,CASSVVPPGRGTTEAFF,TRBJ1-1,.,.,TRBV9